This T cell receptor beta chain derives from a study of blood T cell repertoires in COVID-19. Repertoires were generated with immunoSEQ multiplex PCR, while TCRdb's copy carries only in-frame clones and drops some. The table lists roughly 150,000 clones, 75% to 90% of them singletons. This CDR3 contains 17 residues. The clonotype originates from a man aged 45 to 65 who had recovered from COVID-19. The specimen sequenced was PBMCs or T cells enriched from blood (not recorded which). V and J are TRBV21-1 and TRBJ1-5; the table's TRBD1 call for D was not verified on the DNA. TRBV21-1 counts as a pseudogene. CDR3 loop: CASSKSSETGKDQPQHF. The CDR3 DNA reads TGTGCCAGCAGCAAAAGCTCGGAGACAGGGAAGGATCAGCCCCAGCATTTT.